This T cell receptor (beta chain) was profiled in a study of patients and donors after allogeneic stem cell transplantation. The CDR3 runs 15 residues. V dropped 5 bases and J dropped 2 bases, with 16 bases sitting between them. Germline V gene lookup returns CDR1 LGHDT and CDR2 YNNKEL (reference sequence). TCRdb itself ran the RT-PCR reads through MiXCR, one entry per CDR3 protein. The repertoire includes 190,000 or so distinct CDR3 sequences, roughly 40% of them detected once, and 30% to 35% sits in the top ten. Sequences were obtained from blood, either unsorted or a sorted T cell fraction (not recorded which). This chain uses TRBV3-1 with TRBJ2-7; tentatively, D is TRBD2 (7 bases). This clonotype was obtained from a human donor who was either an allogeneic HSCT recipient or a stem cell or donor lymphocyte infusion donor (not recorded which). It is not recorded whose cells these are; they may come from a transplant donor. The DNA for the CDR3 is TGTGCCAGCAGCTTAAGGGGGGGCGGAACCTACGAGCAGTACTTC. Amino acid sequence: CASSLRGGGTYEQYF.